The clone carrying this TCR beta chain was counted at least ten times. Its specificity is not known. The sample is drawn from a study of CD8 T cells in ankylosing spondylitis. With V trimmed by 6 bases and J by 3 bases, 9 bases remained unmatched. The CDR3 length is 15 residues. CDR1 MDHEN and CDR2 SYDVKM come from the germline V gene. Broader study findings: Some of these motif variants have turned up before, in reports on reactive arthritis synovial fluid and blood. Ankylosing spondylitis blood appeared to be characterized by a TCR beta motif of about 8 highly homologous variants.

Each CDR3 protein gets one entry after TCRdb re-called the 5' RACE reads with MiXCR. Here the sample spans tens of thousands of distinct CDR3 sequences, about 6% being singletons. Material for sequencing was synovial fluid, either unsorted or a sorted T cell fraction (not recorded which). The receptor comes from a male donor with ankylosing spondylitis. The chain employs TRBV28 and TRBJ1-1; TRBD1 matches at 8 bases. DNA for the CDR3: TGTGCCAGCAGATCTTACGACAGGGGATACACTGAAGCTTTCTTT. Translated: CASRSYDRGYTEAFF.